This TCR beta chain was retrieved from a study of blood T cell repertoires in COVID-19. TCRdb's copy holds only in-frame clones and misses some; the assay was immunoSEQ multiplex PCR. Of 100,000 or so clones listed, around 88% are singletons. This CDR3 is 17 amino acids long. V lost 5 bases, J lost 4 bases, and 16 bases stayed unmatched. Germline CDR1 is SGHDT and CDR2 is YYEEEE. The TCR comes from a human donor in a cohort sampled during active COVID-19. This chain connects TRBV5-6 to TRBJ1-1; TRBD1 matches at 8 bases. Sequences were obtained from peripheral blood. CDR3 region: CASSPNYFDRGATEAFF. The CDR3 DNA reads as TGTGCCAGCAGTCCTAACTATTTCGACAGGGGAGCCACTGAAGCTTTCTTT. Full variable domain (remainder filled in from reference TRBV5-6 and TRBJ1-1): DAGVTQSPTHLIKTRGQQVTLRCSPKSGHDTVSWYQQALGQGPQFIFQYYEEEERQRGNFPDRFSGHQFPNYSSELNVNALLLGDSALYLCASSPNYFDRGATEAFFGQGTRLTVV.